The 3 T cell receptor beta chains presented below share a single source sample, sequenced in a study of blood T cell repertoires in COVID-19. Using immunoSEQ multiplex PCR, the repertoire was profiled, and TCRdb retains in-frame clones only, with some absent. The repertoire holds 140,000 to 150,000 clones, around four fifths seen once, with around 40% in the top ten. The material sequenced was peripheral blood. These receptors all stem from a human donor in a cohort sampled during active COVID-19.

The rearrangement links TRBV6-5 to TRBJ2-5; D is possibly TRBD1 (6 bases). CDR3 length: 14 residues. V lost 2 bases and J 5 bases, leaving 12 bases between the germline ends. Germline V gene sequence: CDR1 MNHEY, CDR2 SVGAGI. CDR3 nucleotides: TGTGCCAGCAGTTACAGTCAGGGGTACGAGACCCAGTACTTC. Translated: CASSYSQGYETQYF.

This clone was detected many times. The chain couples TRBV4-1 to TRBJ2-7; a weak D match, TRBD1 (6 bases). The CDR3 has 16 amino acids. The V end was cut by 1 base, the J end by 0 bases, with 13 bases between. Germline CDR1 and CDR2: MGHRA and YSYEKL. For the CDR3, the DNA is TGCGCCAGCAGCCAAGGGGACATGGGATTCTCCTACGAGCAGTACTTC. It is translated as CASSQGDMGFSYEQYF.

The chain combines TRBV11-2 with TRBJ1-2; D not certain. V shed 1 base and J shed 2 bases, with 8 bases lying between them. Germline V gene lookup returns CDR1 SGHAT and CDR2 FQNNGV. This CDR3 has 14 residues. The CDR3 protein is CASSLVQQNYGYTF. Here the CDR3 DNA reads TGTGCCAGCAGCTTAGTACAGCAAAACTATGGCTACACCTTC.